The 18 T cell receptor beta chains given below trace back to one sample, sequenced in a study of shared clonotypes between healthy human individuals. Cells designated naive CD8 were CD45RO-negative and were positively selected for CCR7, with terminally differentiated effector memory CD45RA+ cells excluded. The protocol was immunoSEQ multiplex PCR, while the TCRdb copy is restricted to in-frame clones and leaves out a portion. The sample carries roughly 2,000,000 clones, over 85% recorded once. The sequencing input was naive CD8+ T cells sorted from blood. The receptors here all came from a man aged 18 to 29 in good health.

On this clone itself: Within the sample, other DNA sequences also encode this same CDR3. The rearrangement uses TRBV9 and TRBJ1-1; D is uncertain. Deletions cut 0 bases from V and 0 bases from J, with 6 bases between. This CDR3 has 14 amino acids. Germline V gene lookup returns CDR1 SGDLS and CDR2 YYNGEE. The chain's CDR3 is CASSVGAMNTEAFF. The CDR3 DNA reads TGTGCCAGCAGCGTAGGAGCCATGAACACTGAAGCTTTCTTT.

This clone was observed once. The chain uses TRBV9 and TRBJ1-6; 9 bases fit TRBD1. V trimming: 1 base; J trimming: 9 bases; junction bases outside the gene matches: 5. CDR3 length equals 15 residues. CDR1 SGDLS and CDR2 YYNGEE come from the germline V gene. The CDR3 loop is CASSVSGTGSSPLHF. The CDR3 nucleotides read TGTGCCAGCAGCGTATCCGGGACAGGGAGTTCACCCCTCCACTTT.

CDR3: CASSFRESYEQYF. DNA of the CDR3: TGTGCCAGCAGCTTCCGCGAATCCTACGAGCAGTACTTC. The genes are TRBV11-1 and TRBJ2-7; D is unresolved. The germline gives CDR1 SGHAT, CDR2 FQDESV (reference sequence). The ends were cut back, 3 bases at V and 1 base at J, with 7 bases in the middle. The CDR3 length is 13 residues.

The count of this clone is one. Additional DNA sequences in this sample encode the identical CDR3. The rearrangement uses TRBV5-6 and TRBJ2-7, with D tentatively TRBD2 (6 bases). The CDR3 is 14 amino acids. Trimming left V 0 bases short and J 4 bases short, with 11 bases between. Germline V CDR1 and CDR2: SGHDT, YYEEEE. The CDR3 spells CASSLGDSLYEQYF. Here the CDR3 DNA reads TGTGCCAGCAGCTTGGGGGACTCACTATACGAGCAGTACTTC.

This chain joins TRBV7-9 and TRBJ2-5; 11 bases fit TRBD2. Germline trimming cut 5 bases from V and 3 bases from J; bases unmatched to any gene: 8. The CDR3 consists of 16 residues. From germline, CDR1 is SEHNR and CDR2 FQNEAQ (reference sequence). Written as DNA, the CDR3 is TGTGCCAGCAGCAAAACCGGACTAGCGGGCAAAGAGACCCAGTACTTC. This gives the protein CASSKTGLAGKETQYF.

The chain combines TRBV19 with TRBJ2-7, with D possibly matching TRBD2 (5 bases). Germline CDR1 LNHDA, CDR2 SQIVND (reference sequence). V was pared by 3 bases and J by 3 bases, with 15 bases between. This CDR3 contains 15 residues. CDR3 residues: CASSIRTGLHYEQYF. For the CDR3, the DNA is TGTGCCAGTAGTATTAGGACCGGACTTCACTACGAGCAGTACTTC.

The chain combines TRBV6-1 with TRBJ1-4; the D gene is possibly TRBD1 (5 bases). The germline CDR1 and CDR2 sequences are MNHNS and SASEGT. This CDR3 spans 15 amino acids. Trimming cost V 3 bases and J 5 bases, with 13 bases left between them. The CDR3 spells CASSERGVANEKLFF. CDR3 DNA sequence: TGTGCCAGCAGTGAGAGAGGGGTAGCGAATGAAAAACTGTTTTTT.

The genes are TRBV7-9 and TRBJ2-5, with 11 bases fitting TRBD2. The junction had 10 bases not matched to a gene; V was cut back by 5 bases and J by 2 bases. CDR3 size: 17 residues. Germline V gives CDR1 SEHNR, CDR2 FQNEAQ (reference sequence). The CDR3 DNA reads as TGTGCCAGCAGCCATGCTCCACTAGCGGGGGAACAAGAGACCCAGTACTTC. It translates to CASSHAPLAGEQETQYF.

In regard to this clone: The sample contains more than one DNA sequence encoding this CDR3. V gene TRBV9 combines with J gene TRBJ2-1; D remains unclear. The germline V gene has CDR1 SGDLS and CDR2 YYNGEE. The V gene lost 0 bases and the J gene lost 4 bases, with 8 bases spanning the gap. This CDR3 has 14 residues. For the CDR3, the DNA is TGTGCCAGCAGCGTAGAGGGCAGTTACAATGAGCAGTTCTTC. Its protein product is CASSVEGSYNEQFF.

The chain uses TRBV30 and TRBJ1-6; TRBD1 is a possible D gene (6 bases). Germline loops: CDR1 GTSNPN, CDR2 SVGIG (reference sequence). CDR3 size: 16 residues. Trimming took 2 bases from V and 3 from J, leaving 14 bases between them. In DNA, the CDR3 is TGTGCCTGGAGTCCACGGGGGCAGGGCTATAATTCACCCCTCCACTTT. Translating gives CAWSPRGQGYNSPLHF.

This clone was seen only once. The chain recombines TRBV4-3 with TRBJ2-7; D is unclear. CDR3 length: 15 residues. The V gene's germline CDR1 is LGHNA and CDR2 YSLEER. Trimming took off 0 bases at V and 3 bases at J, with 12 bases between the two ends. DNA of the CDR3: TGCGCCAGCAGCCAAGAGGTTCCCGGTCTCTACGAGCAGTACTTC. As protein: CASSQEVPGLYEQYF.

The rearrangement joins TRBV4-1 to TRBJ2-7, with D maybe TRBD2 (6 bases). This CDR3 has 14 amino acids. With 0 bases removed from V and 6 bases from J, the gap between germline ends came to 12 bases. The germline V gene encodes CDR1 MGHRA and CDR2 YSYEKL. The CDR3 DNA sequence: TGCGCCAGCAGCCAAGATCAACTAGCTGGCGAGCAGTACTTC. Its translation: CASSQDQLAGEQYF.

This chain joins TRBV2 and TRBJ2-1; no clear D. Germline assignment: CDR1 SNHLY and CDR2 FYNNEI. V gave up 3 bases and J gave up 4 bases, with 13 bases separating them. This CDR3 spans 15 amino acids. The CDR3 loop is CASSDSPNDYNEQFF. The CDR3 DNA reads as TGTGCCAGCAGTGATTCCCCCAACGATTACAATGAGCAGTTCTTC. The full variable domain, its missing parts supplied by reference TRBV2 and TRBJ2-1, is EPEVTQTPSHQVTQMGQEVILRCVPISNHLYFYWYRQILGQKVEFLVSFYNNEISEKSEIFDDQFSVERPDGSNFTLKIRSTKLEDSAMYFCASSDSPNDYNEQFFGPGTRLTVL.

V gene TRBV5-6 combines with J gene TRBJ2-1; no firm D call. Trimming removed 0 bases at V and 5 bases at J, with 12 bases between. The CDR3 runs 15 residues. Per germline, CDR1 SGHDT and CDR2 YYEEEE. CDR3 residues: CASSLVVTGDNEQFF. As DNA, the CDR3 is TGTGCCAGCAGCTTGGTCGTGACTGGGGACAATGAGCAGTTCTTC.

J is TRBJ2-4 and V is TRBV4-1, with 9 bases that match TRBD1. The CDR3 runs to 16 residues. Looked up from germline, CDR1 is MGHRA and CDR2 is YSYEKL. Trimming took 5 bases from V and 5 from J; bases not matched to a gene: 10. Written as DNA, the CDR3 is TGCGCCAGCAGCTCGGACAGGGGCGGACCGGAAAACATTCAGTACTTC. It specifies CASSSDRGGPENIQYF.

The V call is TRBV5-4, the J call TRBJ1-1; D unresolved. CDR1 and CDR2 (germline): SGHNT, YYREEE (reference sequence). The V and J ends lost 1 base and 6 bases respectively, with 10 bases between them. CDR3 length: 13 amino acids. CDR3 DNA: TGTGCCAGCAGCTTGTTTGGTGGAGCTGAAGCTTTCTTT. Translated: CASSLFGGAEAFF.

The J gene is TRBJ1-1, the V gene TRBV2; 7 bases are shared with TRBD1. The V gene end was trimmed by 8 bases and the J gene end by 0 bases; junction bases not matched to a gene: 0. Germline V gives CDR1 SNHLY, CDR2 FYNNEI. The CDR3 loop spans 12 amino acids. This chain's CDR3 is CASDRVNTEAFF. Written as DNA, the CDR3 is TGTGCCAGCGACAGGGTGAACACTGAAGCTTTCTTT.

V and J are TRBV5-6 and TRBJ1-2; D may be TRBD1 (5 bases). There are 15 residues in the CDR3. In germline, CDR1 is SGHDT, CDR2 YYEEEE. V lost 0 bases and J lost 4, with 13 bases in between. The CDR3 region has the DNA TGTGCCAGCAGCTTGGTAGGGGCCGGTGCCTATGGCTACACCTTC. This codes for CASSLVGAGAYGYTF.